This T cell receptor (beta chain) originates from a study of blood T cell repertoires in COVID-19. Study information: The United States, Italy and Spain were the sources of the acute and convalescent COVID-19 samples.

The V gene's germline CDR1 is SGHDN and CDR2 FVKESK. Germline trimming cut 5 bases from V and 6 bases from J; bases unmatched to any gene: 9. The CDR3 has 16 amino acids. It was during active infection that Seattle patients were enrolled and then longitudinally followed. Study processing details: Amplified reference gene primers provided the basis for estimating nucleated cell counts. TCRdb keeps only in-frame clones here, not all; method: immunoSEQ multiplex PCR. D and trimming were read from the DNA, whereas the V and J calls and clone size are those reported in that table. Of roughly 110,000 clones listed, over 60% are singletons.

Sequenced material: peripheral blood. The chain is built from TRBV14 and TRBJ2-3, with TRBD2 matching 12 bases. The TCR sequence derives from a man older than 75 with COVID-19, enrolled during active disease. This CDR3 reads CASSYRLAGVPDTQYF. CDR3 sequence (DNA): TGTGCCAGCAGCTACAGACTAGCGGGGGTCCCGGATACGCAGTATTTT.